The entry that follows covers one T cell receptor (beta chain) sequence. Produced via immunoSEQ multiplex PCR; TCRdb's table is partial and in-frame only. In the table there are roughly 250,000 clones, about 90% of which are singletons. Germline CDR1 reads SQVTM; CDR2 reads ANQGSEA. This CDR3 contains 13 residues. V lost 6 bases and J lost 0, with 11 bases in between. The sample belongs to a study of blood T cell repertoires in COVID-19. Specimen: peripheral blood. The chain combines TRBV29-1 with TRBJ1-1, with D tentatively TRBD1 (6 bases). The receptor comes from a woman between 45 and 65 years old with acute or convalescent COVID-19. CDR3 in amino acids: CSVFDRLNTEAFF. For the CDR3, the DNA is TGCAGCGTCTTCGACAGGCTGAACACTGAAGCTTTCTTT.